One T cell receptor (beta chain) is described in this entry. Antigen specificity is unknown. The germline gives CDR1 MGHRA, CDR2 YSYEKL. V dropped 0 bases and J dropped 1 base, with 7 bases sitting between them. The CDR3 runs 14 residues. These data belong to a study of blood T cells in healthy people across ages. Regarding the study as a whole: In long-lived donors, naive CD4+ cell counts and diversity exceeded those of aged donors. Any conclusive comparison of naive versus antigen-experienced cells was prevented by using unsorted PBMCs. Nothing was known about donor CMV status, and this possibly confounded expanded clonotype changes.

Primed by a sample-barcoded 5' primer and a J-beta primer mix, a second PCR proceeded for 7 to 11 cycles. Each cDNA was tagged by a template-switch adaptor containing 12 random nucleotides. TCRdb re-analysed the 5' RACE reads in MiXCR, keeping a single row per CDR3 protein. The sample lists 600,000 to 800,000 distinct CDR3 sequences; roughly half were seen once. The rearrangement links TRBV4-1 to TRBJ2-7; D gene unclear. The source of this sequence is a woman older than 75 in good health. Sequenced sample: blood. Here the CDR3 reads CASSQEPDSYEQYF. CDR3 coding DNA: TGCGCCAGCAGCCAAGAACCGGATTCCTACGAGCAGTACTTC.